Presented here are 8 T cell receptor beta chains from one specimen sequenced in a study of blood T cell repertoires in COVID-19. Clones were sequenced by immunoSEQ multiplex PCR, and TCRdb holds only the in-frame ones, with some missing. The table shows 110,000 to 150,000 clones, with roughly 88% occurring only once. The sample taken for sequencing was peripheral blood. The origin of the receptors is a woman aged 60-70 years with acute or convalescent COVID-19.

This clone was seen a handful of times. This rearrangement joins TRBV28 to TRBJ1-5; TRBD1 matches 9 bases. The CDR3 consists of 16 residues. The germline CDR1 and CDR2 sequences are MDHEN and SYDVKM. Germline trimming cut 10 bases from V and 4 bases from J; bases unmatched to any gene: 14. For the CDR3, the DNA is TGTGCCACGTACCCGGACAGGGGAATCCTTAATCAGCCCCAGCATTTT. Residues: CATYPDRGILNQPQHF. Full variable domain (outside the CDR3, taken from reference TRBV28 and TRBJ1-5): DVKVTQSSRYLVKRTGEKVFLECVQDMDHENMFWYRQDPGLGLRLIYFSYDVKMKEKGDIPEGYSVSREKKERFSLILESASTNQTSMYLCATYPDRGILNQPQHFGDGTRLSIL.

This clone was detected only a few times. V usage is TRBV15 and J usage is TRBJ1-1; possibly TRBD1 for D (5 bases). The CDR3 has 14 residues. Between the trimmed V and J ends, which lost 8 bases and 2 bases, there was a span of 15 bases. Germline CDR1 LNHNV, CDR2 YYDKDF (reference sequence). For the CDR3, the DNA is TGTGCCACCGCATCCTGGGGGGAAAACACTGAAGCTTTCTTT. It codes for CATASWGENTEAFF. The whole variable domain, remainder taken from reference TRBV15 and TRBJ1-1, is DAMVIQNPRYQVTQFGKPVTLSCSQTLNHNVMYWYQQKSSQAPKLLFHYYDKDFNNEADTPDNFQSRRPNTSFCFLDIRSPGLGDTAMYLCATASWGENTEAFFGQGTRLTVV.

This chain joins TRBV9 and TRBJ1-1; D not resolved. V was clipped by 4 bases and J by 3 bases, with 10 bases between them. Germline CDR1 and CDR2: SGDLS and YYNGEE. The CDR3 is 13 amino acids. CDR3 nucleotide sequence: TGTGCCAGCAGCACTCAGGTTGACACTGAAGCTTTCTTT. It yields the protein CASSTQVDTEAFF.

V gene TRBV27 combines with J gene TRBJ1-1, with a weak D call TRBD1 (5 bases). The CDR3 contains 13 residues. V was clipped by 2 bases and J by 5 bases, with 9 bases between them. The germline V gene encodes CDR1 MNHEY and CDR2 SMNVEV (reference sequence). The chain's CDR3 is CASSLGSGTEAFF. The DNA for the CDR3 is TGTGCCAGCAGTTTAGGTTCAGGGACTGAAGCTTTCTTT.

The chain couples TRBV11-3 to TRBJ2-2; no clear D gene. The ends were cut back, 6 bases at V and 1 base at J, with 9 bases in the middle. Looked up from germline, CDR1 is SGHNT and CDR2 is YENEEA. This CDR3 comprises 14 residues. The CDR3 region is CASSRGVNTGELFF. In DNA, the CDR3 is TGTGCCAGCAGTCGTGGAGTGAACACCGGGGAGCTGTTTTTT.

V gene TRBV5-6 combines with J gene TRBJ2-5, with D maybe TRBD1 (6 bases). The CDR3 extends over 13 amino acids. With 4 bases removed from V and 4 bases from J, the gap between germline ends came to 11 bases. CDR1 SGHDT and CDR2 YYEEEE come from the germline V gene. The CDR3 loop reads CASSMTGTETQYF. The CDR3 DNA sequence: TGTGCCAGCAGCATGACAGGAACAGAGACCCAGTACTTC.

The rearrangement uses TRBV11-2 and TRBJ2-1, with 9 positions matching TRBD2. The CDR3 totals 15 residues. Germline CDR1 reads SGHAT; CDR2 reads FQNNGV. Unmatched junction bases numbered 9, after V lost 5 bases and J lost 7 bases. The CDR3 is CASSLRGGVVNEQFF. CDR3 DNA sequence: TGTGCCAGCAGCCTTCGCGGGGGGGTTGTTAATGAGCAGTTCTTC.

V usage is TRBV20-1 and J usage is TRBJ2-7, with 8 nucleotides matching TRBD1. V lost 3 bases, J lost 5 bases, and 12 bases stayed unmatched. CDR3 length: 15 residues. Germline values: CDR1 DFQATT, CDR2 SNEGSKA (reference sequence). The CDR3 DNA reads as TGCAGTGCTAGTAAAGAGCGACAGGGGTTCCACGAGCAGTACTTC. Translating gives CSASKERQGFHEQYF.